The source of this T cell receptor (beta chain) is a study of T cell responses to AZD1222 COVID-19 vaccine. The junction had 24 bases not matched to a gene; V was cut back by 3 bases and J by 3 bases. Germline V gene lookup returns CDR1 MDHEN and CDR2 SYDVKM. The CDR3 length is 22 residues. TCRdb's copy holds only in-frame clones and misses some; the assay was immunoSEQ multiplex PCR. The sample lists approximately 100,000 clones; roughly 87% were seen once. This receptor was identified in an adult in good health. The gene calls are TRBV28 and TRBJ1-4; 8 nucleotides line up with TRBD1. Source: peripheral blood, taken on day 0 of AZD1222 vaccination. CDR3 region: CASSFNPGGHVPLNPANEKLFF. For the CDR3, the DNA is TGTGCCAGCAGTTTTAACCCAGGGGGCCACGTGCCCCTCAACCCTGCTAATGAAAAACTGTTTTTT.